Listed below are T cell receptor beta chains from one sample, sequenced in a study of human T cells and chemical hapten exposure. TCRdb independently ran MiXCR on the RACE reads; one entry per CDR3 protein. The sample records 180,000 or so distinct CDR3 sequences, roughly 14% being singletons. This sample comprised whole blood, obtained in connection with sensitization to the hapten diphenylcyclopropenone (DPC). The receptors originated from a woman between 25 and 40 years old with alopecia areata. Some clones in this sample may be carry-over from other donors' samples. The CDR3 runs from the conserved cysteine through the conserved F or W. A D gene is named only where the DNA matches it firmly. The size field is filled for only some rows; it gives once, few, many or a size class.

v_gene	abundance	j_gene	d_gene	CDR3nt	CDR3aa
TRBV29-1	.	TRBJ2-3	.	TGCAGCGTTCAGGGTAGCACAGATACGCAGTATTTT	CSVQGSTDTQYF
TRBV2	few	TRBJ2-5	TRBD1	TGTGCCAGCAGCGAGAAGACAGGGGGTCAAGAGACCCAGTACTTC	CASSEKTGGQETQYF
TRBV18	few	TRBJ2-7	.	TGTGCCAGCTCACGGACCGGGACCGTCAGGTACGAGCAGTACTTC	CASSRTGTVRYEQYF
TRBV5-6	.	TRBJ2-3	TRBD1	TGTGCCAGCAGCCTACCGGGACAGGGAGACGATACGCAGTATTTT	CASSLPGQGDDTQYF
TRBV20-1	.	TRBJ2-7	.	TGCAGTGCTAGAGGGAGAATCTACGAGCAGTACTTC	CSARGRIYEQYF
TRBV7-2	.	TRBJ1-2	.	TGTGCCAGCAGCTTAAACAGGGCGGAAGGCTACACCTTC	CASSLNRAEGYTF
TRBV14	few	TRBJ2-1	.	TGTGCCAGCAGCCAAGATCTCCCGGGCGCTACCTACAATGAGCAGTTCTTC	CASSQDLPGATYNEQFF
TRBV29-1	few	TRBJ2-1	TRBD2	TGCAGCGTTGGGGGACTACCAGATGGTGAGCAGTTCTTC	CSVGGLPDGEQFF
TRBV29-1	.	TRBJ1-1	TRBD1	TGCAGCGTTGACCCATCCAGGGGGCAGGGGAAGAACACTGAAGCTTTCTTT	CSVDPSRGQGKNTEAFF
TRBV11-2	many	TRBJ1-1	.	TGTGCCAGCAGCTTCGGACGGAGAAACACTGAAGCTTTCTTT	CASSFGRRNTEAFF
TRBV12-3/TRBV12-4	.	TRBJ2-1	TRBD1	TGTGCCAGCAGCCCTCGAGTCAGGGGGCTATCCCTGAGCTCCTACAATGAGCAGTTCTTC	CASSPRVRGLSLSSYNEQFF